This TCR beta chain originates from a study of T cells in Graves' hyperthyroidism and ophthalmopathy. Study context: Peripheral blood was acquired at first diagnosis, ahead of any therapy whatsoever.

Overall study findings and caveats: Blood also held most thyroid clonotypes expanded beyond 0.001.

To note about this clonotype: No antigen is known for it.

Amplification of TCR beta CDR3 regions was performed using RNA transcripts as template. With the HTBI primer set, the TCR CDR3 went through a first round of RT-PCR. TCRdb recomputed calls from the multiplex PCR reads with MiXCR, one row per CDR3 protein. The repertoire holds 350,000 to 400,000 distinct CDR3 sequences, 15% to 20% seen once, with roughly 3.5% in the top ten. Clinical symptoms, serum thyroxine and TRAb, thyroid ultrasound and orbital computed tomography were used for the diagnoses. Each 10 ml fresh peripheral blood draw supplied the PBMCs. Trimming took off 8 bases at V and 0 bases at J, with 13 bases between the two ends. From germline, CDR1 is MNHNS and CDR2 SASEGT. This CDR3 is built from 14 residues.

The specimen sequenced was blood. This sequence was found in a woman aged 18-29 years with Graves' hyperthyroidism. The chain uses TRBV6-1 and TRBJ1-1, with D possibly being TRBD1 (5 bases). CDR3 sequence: CASSKGQLNTEAFF. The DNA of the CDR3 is TGTGCCAGCTCCAAGGGGCAGCTGAACACTGAAGCTTTCTTT.